This entry features one TCR beta chain sequence. The method was immunoSEQ multiplex PCR; TCRdb's version includes in-frame clones alone and lacks a portion of them. This listing includes more than 8,000 clones. This sample was taken from a study of synovial regulatory T cells in juvenile arthritis. Germline V gives CDR1 MNHNY, CDR2 SVGAGI (reference sequence). This CDR3 has 14 residues. The entry carries no DNA sequence. V gene TRBV6-6 combines with J gene TRBJ1-2; the TCRdb call, TRBD1, lacks DNA for checking. Material: Treg cells from blood. Subset here: remaining (HLA-DR-negative) circulating blood Treg cells. This receptor was taken from a donor between 2 and 35 years old with juvenile idiopathic arthritis. The chain's CDR3 is CASSQEDRVGGYTF.